This passage covers 4 T cell receptor beta chains from one sample sequenced in a study of T cells in Graves' hyperthyroidism and ophthalmopathy. Regions amplified from RNA transcripts were the TCR beta CDR3 regions. First-round RT-PCR targeting the TCR CDR3 was performed with the HTBI primer set. TCRdb re-derived calls from the multiplex PCR reads in MiXCR, one entry per CDR3 protein. Found here are about 510,000 distinct CDR3 sequences, approximately 15% of them singletons; the top ten hold roughly 14%. The sequenced sample was blood. The receptor set was obtained from a woman between 40 and 55 years old with Graves' hyperthyroidism.

The chain carries TRBV10-3 and TRBJ2-7, with 14 bases identical to TRBD2. After removal of 5 bases from V and 2 bases from J, the junction contained 2 bases not matched to a gene. The CDR3 length is 15 residues. Germline assignment: CDR1 ENHRY and CDR2 SYGVKD. For the CDR3, the DNA is TGTGCCATCAGTAAGGGACTAGCGGGAGCCTACGAGCAGTACTTC. This gives the protein CAISKGLAGAYEQYF.

In its sample, this clonotype was seen many times. V gene TRBV11-2 combines with J gene TRBJ2-1; D may be TRBD2 (5 bases). The CDR3 contains 13 residues. The germline V gene has CDR1 SGHAT and CDR2 FQNNGV. V dropped 1 base and J dropped 8 bases, with 9 bases sitting between them. In DNA form, the CDR3 reads TGTGCCAGCAGCTTAGTCCTAGCCGATGAGCAGTTCTTC. It specifies CASSLVLADEQFF.

This clonotype has more than one count but fewer than ten. This chain links TRBV9 with TRBJ2-5, with 14 bases matching TRBD2. Germline V gene lookup returns CDR1 SGDLS and CDR2 YYNGEE. Unmatched junction bases numbered 7, after V lost 3 bases and J lost 6 bases. This CDR3 spans 16 amino acids. The CDR3 spells CASSAGTSGRGKTQYF. The CDR3 nucleotides read TGTGCCAGCAGCGCGGGGACTAGCGGGAGAGGAAAGACCCAGTACTTC.

This rearrangement joins TRBV5-1 to TRBJ2-7, with TRBD2 matching 7 bases. The trim removed 3 bases at V and 0 bases at J, leaving 6 bases unmatched. Germline V CDR1 and CDR2: SGHRS, YFSETQ. The CDR3 totals 15 residues. The CDR3 here is CASSSLASSSYEQYF. In DNA form, the CDR3 reads TGCGCCAGCAGCTCACTAGCGTCAAGCTCCTACGAGCAGTACTTC.